These 14 T cell receptor beta chains were sequenced from one sample in a study of regulatory T cells in long-lasting Graves disease. According to the study, TCR beta libraries were built with iRepertoire HTBI primers and CDR3-region Arm-PCR. TCRdb itself ran the multiplex PCR reads through MiXCR, one entry per CDR3 protein. The profile covers 350,000 to 400,000 distinct CDR3 sequences, with around 15% appearing a single time and around 20% taken by the ten largest. The time point: newly diagnosed GD, antithyroid drugs for less than 3 months. Extracted PBMC RNA gave rise to the TCR library. The data also belong to a second study, concerning T cells in Graves' hyperthyroidism and ophthalmopathy.

The specimen comprised peripheral blood mononuclear cells (PBMCs), sampled at new diagnosis, from a patient treated with antithyroid drugs. The receptor set was obtained from a woman between 18 and 30 years old with Graves disease.

A remark on this clonotype: This sequence may be a read error, since a much larger clone differs from it by one base. The final CDR3 position lacks the conserved phenylalanine or tryptophan, pointing to a likely read error. The chain couples TRBV2 to TRBJ1-1; maybe TRBD1 (5 bases). Germline CDR1 reads SNHLY; CDR2 reads FYNNEI. This CDR3 comprises 13 residues. Deletions cut 5 bases from V and 3 bases from J, with 10 bases between. Here the CDR3 reads CASSIGAYTEAFS. CDR3 DNA sequence: TGTGCCAGCAGTATTGGGGCCTACACTGAAGCTTTCTCT.

In regard to this clonotype: The junction does not match germline at one end; this may be a read error. The chain employs TRBV18 and TRBJ2-7, with D unclear. CDR1 is KGHSH and CDR2 is LQKENI in the germline V gene. This CDR3 is built from 12 residues. CDR3 coding DNA: TGTGCCAGCTCACCATCCGGGTACGAGCCGTACTTC. It specifies CASSPSGYEPYF.

This clonotype was recorded many times. The chain carries TRBV11-2 and TRBJ2-1, with 8 positions matching TRBD1. The V gene end was trimmed by 5 bases and the J gene end by 9 bases; junction bases not matched to a gene: 9. The CDR3 has 14 residues. Germline CDR1 and CDR2: SGHAT and FQNNGV. The CDR3 protein is CASSPPGQVVEQFF. CDR3 coding DNA: TGTGCCAGCAGCCCGCCGGGACAGGTAGTTGAGCAGTTCTTC.

This chain uses TRBV5-1 with TRBJ2-1; TRBD2 agrees at 12 bases. V gave up 0 bases and J gave up 1 base; unmatched junction bases: 11. The CDR3 sequence is 20 residues long. Germline V lookup: CDR1 SGHRS, CDR2 YFSETQ. CDR3 nucleotide sequence: TGCGCCAGCAGCTTGGATTGGCTAGCGGGGGGGCCTAGGTCCTACAATGAGCAGTTCTTC. Translated, it gives CASSLDWLAGGPRSYNEQFF.

This clonotype was seen at least ten times. J is TRBJ2-2 and V is TRBV11-2; the D gene is possibly TRBD1 (7 bases). CDR3 length equals 16 residues. The V and J ends lost 5 bases and 0 bases respectively, with 13 bases between them. Germline assignment: CDR1 SGHAT and CDR2 FQNNGV. CDR3 nucleotide sequence: TGTGCCAGCAGCCAACAGGGGACTCCGAACACCGGGGAGCTGTTTTTT. Its translation: CASSQQGTPNTGELFF.

At least ten counts were recorded for this clonotype. The CDR3 loop is CASSTTDPDSGYTF. In nucleotides, the CDR3 is TGTGCCAGCAGTACGACAGATCCAGATAGCGGCTACACCTTC. The V gene is TRBV6-1, the J gene TRBJ1-2, with TRBD1 as a possible D gene (5 bases). V gave up 5 bases and J gave up 8 bases, with 18 bases separating them. This CDR3 is 14 amino acids long. Germline CDR1 is MNHNS and CDR2 is SASEGT.

This clonotype was observed many times. The CDR3 loop reads CASRPFSGGPSQETQYF. The CDR3 nucleotides are TGTGCCAGCCGACCCTTTAGCGGGGGGCCCTCCCAAGAGACCCAGTACTTC. The chain employs TRBV6-1 and TRBJ2-5; 10 nucleotides line up with TRBD2. With V trimmed by 8 bases and J by 1 base, 13 bases remained unmatched. CDR3 length: 17 amino acids. In germline, CDR1 is MNHNS, CDR2 SASEGT.

The table lists this clonotype with a few counts. This chain joins TRBV6-5 and TRBJ2-5, with TRBD1 matching over 7 bases. The CDR3 runs to 15 residues. Germline V gives CDR1 MNHEY, CDR2 SVGAGI. J gave up 2 bases and V 2 bases, and 5 bases lay outside the gene matches. The DNA for the CDR3 is TGTGCCAGCAGTTACATTGGGACAGAACAAGAGACCCAGTACTTC. Translation: CASSYIGTEQETQYF.

The chain joins TRBV19 to TRBJ2-1; TRBD2 matches at 14 bases. The J segment lost 5 bases and the V segment lost 0 bases, leaving 12 bases of the junction unmatched. Germline assignment: CDR1 LNHDA and CDR2 SQIVND (reference sequence). The CDR3 runs to 20 residues. The CDR3 nucleotides are TGTGCCAGTAGTATAGATTCCACATGGACTAGCGGGGGGCCCGACAATGAGCAGTTCTTC. Its protein is CASSIDSTWTSGGPDNEQFF.

This clonotype was found many times. The rearrangement uses TRBV6-1 and TRBJ2-7; 8 positions agree with TRBD1. The CDR3 is 14 residues long. Germline CDR1 MNHNS, CDR2 SASEGT. After removal of 2 bases from V and 4 bases from J, the junction contained 4 bases not matched to a gene. The CDR3 here is CASSEWTGTYEQYF. For the CDR3, the DNA is TGTGCCAGCAGTGAATGGACAGGGACTTACGAGCAGTACTTC.

This clonotype was seen at least ten times. V usage is TRBV30 and J usage is TRBJ2-7; D not resolved. The V gene lost 3 bases and the J gene lost 0 bases, with 9 bases spanning the gap. The CDR3 is made up of 13 amino acids. Germline V gives CDR1 GTSNPN, CDR2 SVGIG (reference sequence). The CDR3 DNA follows: TGTGCCTGGAGAGGGCTGAGCTCCTACGAGCAGTACTTC. Its protein is CAWRGLSSYEQYF.

In the case of this clonotype: A read error is the likely source, as a far larger clone sits one nucleotide away. V is TRBV2 and J is TRBJ2-1; the D gene could be TRBD1 or TRBD2 (5 bases each). The DNA end is a closer match to TRBJ2-5, so the J assignment may be wrong. In germline, CDR1 is SNHLY, CDR2 FYNNEI. The CDR3 covers 14 residues. CDR3 nucleotide sequence: TGTGCCAGCTTGGACCGGGGCCCCACAGAGACCCAGTACTTC. Protein sequence: CASLDRGPTETQYF.

The rearrangement links TRBV29-1 to TRBJ2-1, with a possible D match to TRBD2 (6 bases). V lost 7 bases to trimming and J lost 5 bases, with 12 bases between them. The germline V gene has CDR1 SQVTM and CDR2 ANQGSEA. The CDR3 length is 12 residues. Here the CDR3 DNA reads TGCAGCGCCATGGGACTTGACAATGAGCAGTTCTTC. Translation gives CSAMGLDNEQFF.

This clonotype was counted many times. The rearrangement links TRBV11-2 to TRBJ1-2, with D possibly TRBD1 on 5 matching bases. V was pared by 3 bases and J by 4 bases, with 12 bases between. The CDR3 consists of 14 residues. CDR1 is SGHAT, CDR2 FQNNGV, per germline. In DNA, the CDR3 is TGTGCCAGCAGCTTGGCCGGGGGGACCTATGGCTACACCTTC. Protein product: CASSLAGGTYGYTF.